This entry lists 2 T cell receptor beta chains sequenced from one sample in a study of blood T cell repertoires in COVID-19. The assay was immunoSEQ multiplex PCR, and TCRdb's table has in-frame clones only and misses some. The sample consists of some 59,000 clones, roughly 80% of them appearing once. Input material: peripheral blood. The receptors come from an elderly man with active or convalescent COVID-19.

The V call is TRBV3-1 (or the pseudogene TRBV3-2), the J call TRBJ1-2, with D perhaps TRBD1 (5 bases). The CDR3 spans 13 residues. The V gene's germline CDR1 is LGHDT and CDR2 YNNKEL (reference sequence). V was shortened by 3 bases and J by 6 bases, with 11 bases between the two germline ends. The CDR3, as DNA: TGTGCCAGCAGCCACGGGGGAGGGGATGGCTACACCTTC. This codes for CASSHGGGDGYTF.

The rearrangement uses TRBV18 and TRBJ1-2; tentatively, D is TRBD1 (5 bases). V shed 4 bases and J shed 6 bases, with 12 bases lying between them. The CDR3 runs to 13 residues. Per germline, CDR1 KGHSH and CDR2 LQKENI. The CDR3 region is CASSRSGGNGYTF. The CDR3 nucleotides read TGTGCCAGCTCACGCTCTGGGGGGAATGGCTACACCTTC.